A single sample is the source of the 5 T cell receptor beta chains below, sequenced in a study of T cells after yellow fever vaccination. TCRdb fed the 5' RACE reads into MiXCR, producing one record per CDR3 protein. The sample yields some 670,000 distinct CDR3 sequences, 9% to 15% seen once. The source material was PBMCs, sampled on the day of the yellow fever booster vaccination. The receptors originated from a young man who received the YFV17D yellow fever vaccine.

This clonotype came up many times. V is TRBV10-3 and J is TRBJ2-7; 9 bases match TRBD2. The V gene's germline CDR1 is ENHRY and CDR2 SYGVKD. The ends lost 1 base at V and 3 bases at J; junction bases unmatched: 4. The CDR3 runs to 15 residues. CDR3 in amino acids: CAISEYEREDYEQYF. DNA for the CDR3: TGTGCCATCAGTGAGTACGAGCGGGAGGACTACGAGCAGTACTTC.

V is TRBV5-4 and J is TRBJ2-7; D is unresolved. The CDR3 contains 15 residues. V gave up 6 bases and J gave up 0 bases, with 16 bases separating them. Germline CDR1 and CDR2: SGHNT and YYREEE (reference sequence). CDR3 sequence reads: CASTDRAASSYEQYF. CDR3 sequence (DNA): TGTGCCAGCACTGACCGGGCAGCTAGCTCCTACGAGCAGTACTTC. Using reference TRBV5-4 and TRBJ2-7 for the parts outside the CDR3, the full variable domain is ETGVTQSPTHLIKTRGQQVTLRCSSQSGHNTVSWYQQALGQGPQFIFQYYREEENGRGNFPPRFSGLQFPNYSSELNVNALELDDSALYLCASTDRAASSYEQYFGPGTRLTVT.

The J gene is TRBJ2-7, the V gene TRBV29-1; unclear D gene. The CDR3 sequence is 13 residues long. In germline, CDR1 is SQVTM, CDR2 ANQGSEA. Trimming cost V 6 bases and J 0 bases, with 12 bases left between them. CDR3 nucleotide sequence: TGCAGCGTCAGAATAGCCGGCTCCTACGAGCAGTACTTC. Protein product: CSVRIAGSYEQYF.

The sample holds a few counts of this clonotype. The gene calls are TRBV12-3 or TRBV12-4 and TRBJ2-7; no definite D call. Trimming shortened V by 5 bases and J by 5 bases, and 13 bases separated the two germline ends. The CDR3 contains 13 residues. The CDR3 loop reads CASSLMRTNEQYF. The CDR3 DNA reads as TGTGCCAGCAGTCTCATGCGAACCAACGAGCAGTACTTC.

This clonotype was counted at least ten times. The rearrangement uses TRBV7-6 and TRBJ2-1; D is possibly TRBD1 (6 bases). Germline-derived CDR1 and CDR2 are SGHVS and FNYEAQ. This CDR3 region has 15 residues. V lost 5 bases and J 6 bases, leaving 17 bases between the germline ends. The CDR3 reads CASSLQGVGVNEQFF. CDR3 in DNA: TGTGCCAGCAGCCTACAGGGAGTAGGTGTCAATGAGCAGTTCTTC.